Listed below are T cell receptor beta chains from one sample, sequenced in a study of blood T cell repertoires in COVID-19. Measured with immunoSEQ multiplex PCR; TCRdb has only the in-frame clones, and not every one. The sample lists 200,000 to 250,000 clones; over 75% were seen once. Sequenced sample: PBMCs or T cells enriched from blood (not recorded which). Receptor source: a woman aged 55-75 years who had recovered from COVID-19. CDR3s include the opening cysteine and the closing phenylalanine or tryptophan. D genes are given only for firm matches. Clone size appears in some rows only: once, few, many, or a class for an expanded clone.

v_call,d_call,j_call,clone_size,cdr3_nt,cdr3_aa
TRBV27,TRBD1,TRBJ1-5,few,TGTGCCAGCAGCCGGAAACGGACAGGGTTACAGCCCCAGCATTTT,CASSRKRTGLQPQHF
TRBV6-5,TRBD1,TRBJ1-5,-,TGTGCCAGGGGGACAGGGGAAAGGCAGCCCCAGCATTTT,CARGTGERQPQHF
TRBV15,-,TRBJ2-4,-,TGTGCCACCAGCAGAGATTCAGGCGGAGGTAACATTCAGTACTTC,CATSRDSGGGNIQYF
TRBV2,-,TRBJ1-3,-,TGTGCCAGCATTCCTGACAGGCCTGGAAACACCATATATTTT,CASIPDRPGNTIYF
TRBV10-2,-,TRBJ1-4,once,TGCGCCAGCAGTGAGCAGGGGACTAATGAAAAACTGTTTTTT,CASSEQGTNEKLFF
TRBV3-1/TRBV3-2,TRBD2,TRBJ2-7,-,TGTGCCAGCAGCCAAGCTAGCGGGAGGCCATTGGAGCAGTACTTC,CASSQASGRPLEQYF
TRBV7-3,-,TRBJ1-1,-,TGTGCCAGCAGCTTACTTGGAGGGACGGTGAACACTGAAGCTTTCTTT,CASSLLGGTVNTEAFF
TRBV27,-,TRBJ2-1,-,TGTGCCAGCAGTTTATCACTCGGGACTGGAGGGATCTTC,CASSLSLGTGGIF
TRBV7-9,-,TRBJ1-5,-,TGTGCCAGCAGCAGGACAAGCAATCAGCCCCAGCATTTT,CASSRTSNQPQHF
TRBV2,TRBD1,TRBJ1-3,few,TGTGCCAGCAGTCGGGACAGAAGCTCTGGAAACACCATATATTTT,CASSRDRSSGNTIYF
TRBV7-9,-,TRBJ2-5,-,TGTGCCAGCAGCCAGCAGGGACTGAGGGGAATCGGAGAGACCCAGTACTTC,CASSQQGLRGIGETQYF
TRBV11-2,-,TRBJ1-5,-,TGTGCCAGCAGCTTAGCCCTTAATCAGCCCCAGCATTTT,CASSLALNQPQHF
TRBV7-8,TRBD2,TRBJ2-2,-,TGTGCCAGCAGCTTAGCCCAGACTAGCGGGAACACCGGGGAGCTGTTTTTT,CASSLAQTSGNTGELFF
TRBV9,-,TRBJ1-2,-,TGTGCCAGCAGCGTAGGACAGGCAAACCCGGGGGGTGGCTACACCTTC,CASSVGQANPGGGYTF
TRBV18,-,TRBJ1-1,-,TGTGCCAGCTCACCAGGGACATTCATTACTGAAGCTTTCTTT,CASSPGTFITEAFF
TRBV6-6,-,TRBJ1-4,-,TGTGCCAGCAGTTACTTCTCCGGAGCAACTAATGAAAAACTGTTTTTT,CASSYFSGATNEKLFF
TRBV7-3,-,TRBJ2-3,-,TGTGCCAGCAGCGTACAGCCGATACGCACAGATACGCAGTATTTT,CASSVQPIRTDTQYF
TRBV23-1,-,TRBJ2-1,-,TGCGCCAGCAGTCAACAGGGGTTTTACAATGAGCAGTTCTTC,CASSQQGFYNEQFF
TRBV3-1/TRBV3-2,-,TRBJ1-3,once,TGTGCCAGCAGCCAAGTAATAAGAAACACCATATATTTT,CASSQVIRNTIYF
TRBV5-1,TRBD1,TRBJ1-6,-,TGCGCCAGCAGCTTTGGGGACAGCACAAACTATTCACCCCTCCACTTT,CASSFGDSTNYSPLHF
TRBV11-2,-,TRBJ2-7,once,TGTGCCAGCAGCTTGGTCTGGGGACAATACGAGCAGTACTTC,CASSLVWGQYEQYF
TRBV6-5,-,TRBJ2-7,-,TGTGCCAGCAGCTTAGGAGGAGGGGCCTCCTACGAGCAGTACTTC,CASSLGGGASYEQYF
TRBV2,TRBD1,TRBJ1-5,-,TGTGCCAGCACCGACAGGGGGCAGGATCAGCCCCAGCATTTT,CASTDRGQDQPQHF
TRBV3-1/TRBV3-2,TRBD1,TRBJ1-2,-,TGTGCCAGCAGCCACTCCGGGACAGAGAACTATGGCTACACCTTC,CASSHSGTENYGYTF
TRBV5-4,-,TRBJ2-3,-,TGTGCCAGCAGCTTTGGTTTGTACAGGGACACAGATACGCAGTATTTT,CASSFGLYRDTDTQYF
TRBV10-1,TRBD1,TRBJ1-1,-,TGCGCCAGCAGTGACCCGGGACAGATGAACACTGAAGCTTTCTTT,CASSDPGQMNTEAFF
TRBV7-2,TRBD1,TRBJ1-5,-,TGTGCCAGCAGCTCACCCGACAGGGCCGACCAGCCCCAGCATTTT,CASSSPDRADQPQHF
TRBV3-1/TRBV3-2,-,TRBJ2-3,-,TGTGCCAGCAGCCAAGATGCAGGGGCAGATACGCAGTATTTT,CASSQDAGADTQYF
TRBV4-3,-,TRBJ1-3,-,TGCGCCAGCAGCCAAGAAGCGGGGGTCAACACCATATATTTT,CASSQEAGVNTIYF
TRBV6-1,-,TRBJ1-4,few,TGTGCCAGCAGTGAAATAATTGCCGGGATCGGGAGGGAAAAACTGTTTTTT,CASSEIIAGIGREKLFF
TRBV12-3/TRBV12-4,-,TRBJ1-3,-,TGTGCCAGCAGTTTCTTTGGAAACACCATATATTTT,CASSFFGNTIYF
TRBV13,-,TRBJ1-2,-,TGTGCCAGCAGCCCGGGCGGGACCTTCTATGGCTACACCTTC,CASSPGGTFYGYTF
TRBV5-1,-,TRBJ1-4,few,TGCGCCAGCAGCACCCGACAGGATCCTAATGAAAAACTGTTTTTT,CASSTRQDPNEKLFF
TRBV21-1,-,TRBJ2-5,-,TGTGCCAGCAGCAAAATCAACAGGGAAGAGACCCAGTACTTC,CASSKINREETQYF
TRBV5-1,TRBD2,TRBJ2-5,-,TGCGCCAGCAGCTTACTAGCGGGGCGTCAAGAGACCCAGTACTTC,CASSLLAGRQETQYF
TRBV19,TRBD1,TRBJ2-1,-,TGTGCCAGTGTTCGGGACAGTTTTTCCTACAATGAGCAGTTCTTC,CASVRDSFSYNEQFF
TRBV19,TRBD1,TRBJ1-2,-,TGTGCCAGTAGTTGGGGACAGGGGGTGATCAATGGCTACACCTTC,CASSWGQGVINGYTF
TRBV3-1/TRBV3-2,-,TRBJ1-2,-,TGTGCCAGCAGCCCCTATGGGGGGGCTAACTATGGCTACACCTTC,CASSPYGGANYGYTF
TRBV14,-,TRBJ1-2,-,TGTGCCAGCAGCCAAGACTATACGGGTGGCTACACCTTC,CASSQDYTGGYTF
TRBV5-4,TRBD1,TRBJ1-1,-,TGTGCCAGCAGCGCAACCGGGACAGGGGAATCTGCTTTCTTT,CASSATGTGESAFF
TRBV12-5,-,TRBJ1-6,-,TGTGCTAGTGGTTTAAGGCAGGGTAATTCACCCCTCCACTTT,CASGLRQGNSPLHF
TRBV29-1,TRBD1,TRBJ2-3,-,TGCAGCGCCCGGACAGGGGGCGCAGATACGCAGTATTTT,CSARTGGADTQYF
TRBV7-9,-,TRBJ2-3,-,TGTGCCAGCAGCTTATCTATGGGGGCTCCACCTTTCGGTACGCAGTATTTT,CASSLSMGAPPFGTQYF
TRBV29-1,-,TRBJ1-2,-,TGCAGCGTTCGGGAAGCGGCCGGCTATGGCTACACCTTC,CSVREAAGYGYTF
TRBV5-1,TRBD1,TRBJ1-2,few,TGCGCCAGCAGCTTCGGACAGGGAGAGTTTCGTGGCTACACCTTC,CASSFGQGEFRGYTF
TRBV11-2,TRBD1,TRBJ1-2,-,TGTGCCAGCAGCTTTGGTGGGACAGGGTCAACCATGAACTATGGCTACACCTTC,CASSFGGTGSTMNYGYTF
TRBV6-5,-,TRBJ1-1,-,TGTGCCAGCAGTTACGAGGCAAAGCGGGCGAACACTGAAGCTTTCTTT,CASSYEAKRANTEAFF
TRBV30,TRBD1,TRBJ2-1,few,TGTGCCTGGAGCCTATCCCTTTCAGGACAGGGATACAATGAGCAGTTCTTC,CAWSLSLSGQGYNEQFF
TRBV27,-,TRBJ2-3,-,TGTGCCACCTATCCATGGAGGGTTGACCCAGATACGCAGTATTTT,CATYPWRVDPDTQYF
TRBV6-5,-,TRBJ1-2,-,TGTGCCAGCAGTTACTCGGAGGGAAGCGGCTACACCTTC,CASSYSEGSGYTF
TRBV29-1,TRBD1,TRBJ1-5,many,TGCAGCGTCGTCGGGACAGGGGAGGGTCAGCCCCAGCATTTT,CSVVGTGEGQPQHF
TRBV7-9,TRBD2,TRBJ2-7,-,TGTGCCAGCAGCTCTAGCGGGAGCTACGAGCAGTACTTC,CASSSSGSYEQYF
TRBV15,-,TRBJ2-7,-,TGTGCCACCAGCATGGAGGACGCGTACGAGCAGTACTTC,CATSMEDAYEQYF